This is a list of T cell receptor beta chains from one sample in a study of cytomegalovirus exposure and HLA in healthy donors. TCRdb keeps only in-frame clones here, not all; method: immunoSEQ multiplex PCR. This sample carries under 300,000 clones, 85% to 90% of them seen once, and the ten largest clones take roughly 0.4%. The specimen was PBMCs. The source of these receptors is a woman younger than 35 in good health and CMV-seronegative. The CDR3 runs from the conserved cysteine through the conserved F or W. The D gene is left open where the match is weak. Rows may omit the clone size; those that give it use once, few, many or a size class.

DNA: TGCGCCAGCAGCCAAGAGCGTCGTACCAGCACAGATACGCAGTATTTT; CDR3: CASSQERRTSTDTQYF; V: TRBV4-3; size: few; D: NA; J: TRBJ2-3
DNA: TGTGCCTGGACCCGACAGGGGGATCAGCCCCAGCATTTT; CDR3: CAWTRQGDQPQHF; V: TRBV30; size: NA; D: TRBD1; J: TRBJ1-5
DNA: TGTGCCAGCAGTAGGGGGCTCCCGGGGGCCTCTGGAAACACCATATATTTT; CDR3: CASSRGLPGASGNTIYF; V: TRBV2; size: NA; D: TRBD1; J: TRBJ1-3
DNA: TGTGCCATCAGAGGCAGGCTGGATTCACCCCTCCACTTT; CDR3: CAIRGRLDSPLHF; V: TRBV10-3; size: NA; D: NA; J: TRBJ1-6
DNA: TGTGCCAGCAGCATTCGTCGACAGGTGGGGGCTGGTGGCTACACCTTC; CDR3: CASSIRRQVGAGGYTF; V: TRBV5-6; size: NA; D: NA; J: TRBJ1-2
DNA: TGCAGCGTTGAAGAGACGACAGGGGTTAATGAAAAACTGTTTTTT; CDR3: CSVEETTGVNEKLFF; V: TRBV29-1; size: NA; D: TRBD1; J: TRBJ1-4
DNA: TGTGCCAGCTGTCCCCACAGGGAAAACATTCAGTACTTC; CDR3: CASCPHRENIQYF; V: TRBV28; size: NA; D: NA; J: TRBJ2-4
DNA: TGCGCCAGCAGCTTTGGAGGACGGAAGAACACTGAAGCTTTCTTT; CDR3: CASSFGGRKNTEAFF; V: TRBV5-1; size: few; D: NA; J: TRBJ1-1
DNA: TGTGCCAGCAGCCGACAGGGGTTGTGGTCACCCCTCCACTTT; CDR3: CASSRQGLWSPLHF; V: TRBV5-6; size: NA; D: TRBD1; J: TRBJ1-6
DNA: TGTGCCAGCAGAACCGACAGGGCCTACAATGAGCAGTTCTTC; CDR3: CASRTDRAYNEQFF; V: TRBV2; size: NA; D: TRBD1; J: TRBJ2-1
DNA: TGTGCCAGCAGTGAAGCCCTGACAGGGGATCAGCCCCAGCATTTT; CDR3: CASSEALTGDQPQHF; V: TRBV6-1; size: NA; D: TRBD1; J: TRBJ1-5
DNA: TGTGCCAGCAGCCAAGAGAGGACAGGAGGAGGTGAAAAACTGTTTTTT; CDR3: CASSQERTGGGEKLFF; V: TRBV14; size: NA; D: TRBD1; J: TRBJ1-4
DNA: TGTGCCAGCACCCCGACAGCAGCTAACTATGGCTACACCTTC; CDR3: CASTPTAANYGYTF; V: TRBV6-1; size: NA; D: NA; J: TRBJ1-2
DNA: TGTGCCAGCAGCGCCTTTGGGCCCCACTCTGGGGCCAACGTCCTGACTTTC; CDR3: CASSAFGPHSGANVLTF; V: TRBV28; size: NA; D: NA; J: TRBJ2-6